The 3 T cell receptor beta chains below come from one sample, sequenced in a study of human T cells and chemical hapten exposure. As to time point: pre-sensitization, week 0. Specified treatment: therapeutic diphenylcyclopropenone sensitization with weekly scalp DPC. TCRdb itself ran the RACE reads through MiXCR, one entry per CDR3 protein. The data contain about 98,000 distinct CDR3 sequences, 11% of them seen just once; the ten biggest clones take up approximately 3.1%. The material was whole blood, obtained in connection with sensitization to the hapten diphenylcyclopropenone (DPC). These TCRs come from a woman aged 55-70 years with alopecia areata. Some clones in this sample may be carry-over from other donors' samples.

This clonotype has at least ten counts. The J gene is TRBJ2-7, the V gene TRBV29-1; possible D gene TRBD1, 5 bases. V dropped 0 bases and J dropped 6 bases, with 12 bases sitting between them. This CDR3 region has 13 residues. Germline CDR1 and CDR2: SQVTM and ANQGSEA. The CDR3 coding sequence is TGCAGCGTTGAAGACCAGGGAAGGATCGAGCAGTACTTC. It is translated as CSVEDQGRIEQYF.

Comments on this clonotype: A read error may explain this, as a much larger clone is one base away. The rearrangement uses TRBV4-1 and TRBJ2-5; TRBD2 matches 9 bases. This CDR3 comprises 18 residues. Germline-derived CDR1 and CDR2 are MGHRA and YSYEKL. J lost 4 bases, V lost 0 bases, and 12 bases had no gene match. This chain's CDR3 is CASSQEPGLAPNLETQYF. The CDR3 region has the DNA TGCGCCAGCAGCCAAGAACCCGGACTAGCGCCAAACCTAGAGACCCAGTACTTC.

This clonotype was seen ten or more times. The J gene is TRBJ1-1, the V gene TRBV9, with D maybe TRBD1 (5 bases). The CDR3 has 17 residues. The germline V and J ends were trimmed by 0 bases and 5 bases, with 20 bases remaining between them. Germline CDR1 and CDR2: SGDLS and YYNGEE. CDR3 loop: CASSVDISGTRRTEAFF. In DNA, the CDR3 is TGTGCCAGCAGCGTAGACATCTCCGGGACCCGAAGGACTGAAGCTTTCTTT. Filled out from reference TRBV9 and TRBJ1-1, the complete variable domain reads DSGVTQTPKHLITATGQRVTLRCSPRSGDLSVYWYQQSLDQGLQFLIQYYNGEERAKGNILERFSAQQFPDLHSELNLSSLELGDSALYFCASSVDISGTRRTEAFFGQGTRLTVV.